The clone carrying this T cell receptor (beta chain) was detected only once. Its antigen is not known. Collection of blood occurred at baseline, at cycle 4 day 1, and at cycle 7 day 1. Trimming removed 11 bases from V and 6 bases from J, with 14 bases in between. Germline V gene lookup returns CDR1 SEHNR and CDR2 FQNEAQ (reference sequence). The CDR3 consists of 11 residues. These data originate in a study of OX40 agonist ivuxolimab in advanced cancers. Overall study: Patients were treated with ivuxolimab, an agonistic anti-OX40 (CD134) antibody. Anti-PD-1, anti-PD-L1 or anti-CTLA-4 therapy given earlier was allowed, and approximately 40% had some. Study-wide results and limits: Clonal expansion was among the lowest in partial responders at 0.1-3.0 mg/kg, especially CD8+.

Using immunoSEQ multiplex PCR, the repertoire was profiled, and TCRdb retains in-frame clones only, with some absent. The table lists about 49,000 clones, 81% of them singletons, with about 6.4% in the top ten. V is TRBV7-9 and J is TRBJ2-7; weak D call: TRBD2 (5 bases). The receptor comes from an adult with an advanced solid tumor such as melanoma, head and neck, liver or kidney cancer. Sequences were derived from CD4+ or CD8+ T cells sorted from blood, sampled in a trial of the OX40 agonist ivuxolimab. CDR3 DNA: TGTGCCGCCGAGTCCGGGGTCGAGCAGTACGTC. It translates to CAAESGVEQYV.